This T cell receptor (beta chain) was retrieved from a study of cytomegalovirus exposure and HLA in healthy donors. Whole-study context: The roughly 130 validation repertoires, a later analysis reported, used the same platform as the roughly 730 repertoires from the first cohort.

CDR3 length: 16 amino acids. The trim removed 1 base at V and 8 bases at J, leaving 8 bases unmatched. Germline lookup yields CDR1 MDHEN and CDR2 SYDVKM. The donors were members of the validation cohort comprising some 120 subjects, separate from the roughly 600-subject first cohort. Libraries were prepared by immunoSEQ multiplex PCR; TCRdb keeps only in-frame clonotypes and omits some of them. The profile shows under 400,000 clones, 80% to 90% of them singletons. This clonotype originated in a woman in her late teens or twenties in good health and CMV-seronegative. The chain recombines TRBV28 with TRBJ1-2; 12 bases agree with TRBD1. Sequencing was done on a sample of PBMCs. The CDR3 coding sequence is TGTGCCAGCAGTTTATCCCTAGGGACAGGGGGCGAAGGCTACACCTTC. It is translated as CASSLSLGTGGEGYTF.